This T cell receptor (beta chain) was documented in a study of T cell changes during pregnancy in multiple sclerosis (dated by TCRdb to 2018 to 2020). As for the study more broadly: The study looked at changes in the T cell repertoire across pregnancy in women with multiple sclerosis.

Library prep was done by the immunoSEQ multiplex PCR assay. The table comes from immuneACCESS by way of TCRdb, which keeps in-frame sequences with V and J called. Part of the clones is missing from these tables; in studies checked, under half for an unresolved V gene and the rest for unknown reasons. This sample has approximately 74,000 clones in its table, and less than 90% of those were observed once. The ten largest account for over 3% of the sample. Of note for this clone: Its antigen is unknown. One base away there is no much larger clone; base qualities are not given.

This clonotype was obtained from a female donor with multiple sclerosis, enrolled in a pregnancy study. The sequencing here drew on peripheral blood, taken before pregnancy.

The CDR3 reads as follows: CASRDRGYTEAFF. The DNA is TGTGCCAGCAGGGACAGGGGATACACTGAAGCTTTCTTT. The rearranged chain carries TRBV6-1 and TRBJ1-1; 9 bases in between match TRBD1. The germline V gene supplies CDR1 MNHNS and CDR2 SASEGT. V has 6 bases trimmed and J has 3 bases trimmed; junction bases matching no gene number 2. The CDR3, cysteine through phenylalanine, is 13 amino acids long. Only CDR3 DNA remains: 39 bases, in frame from the first base.